This T cell receptor beta chain was recorded in a study of T cells in Graves' hyperthyroidism and ophthalmopathy. Researchers took RNA transcripts and amplified the TCR beta CDR3 regions from them. First-round RT-PCR of the TCR CDR3 relied on the HTBI primer set. TCRdb itself ran the multiplex PCR reads through MiXCR, one entry per CDR3 protein. The data show a few hundred thousand distinct CDR3 sequences, roughly 45% seen once. Germline values: CDR1 SEHNR, CDR2 FQNEAQ (reference sequence). This CDR3 has 14 residues. Thyroid ultrasound, orbital computed tomography, clinical symptoms, and serum thyroxine and TRAb underpinned diagnoses.

This clonotype originated in an adult woman with Graves' disease, either hyperthyroidism or ophthalmopathy (not recorded which). Sequences were obtained from peripheral blood or thyroid tissue (not recorded which). The chain joins TRBV7-9 to TRBJ2-5; 8 bases are a match to TRBD2. The J call is doubtful: the DNA matches TRBJ2-7 better. The CDR3 nucleotides read TGTGCCAGCAGCCAACTGCGGGAGGTCTACGAGCAGTACTTC. It yields the protein CASSQLREVYEQYF.